This T cell receptor beta chain was observed in a study of blood T cell repertoires in COVID-19. Background on the study: Collection of acute and convalescent COVID-19 samples took place in the United States, Italy and Spain. PBMCs, B-cell-depleted T cells, or T cells were the source of the cDNA or gDNA that made up the material.

Authors' analysis steps: Amplified reference gene primers provided the basis for estimating nucleated cell counts. The repertoire was sequenced with immunoSEQ multiplex PCR; TCRdb's copy has only in-frame clones and lacks some. D and trimming were read from the DNA, whereas the V and J calls and clone size are those reported in that table. The sample lists tens of thousands of clones, about 82% seen once, with approximately 12% in the top ten. V was clipped by 4 bases and J by 0 bases, with 11 bases between them. The CDR3 is 15 amino acids. Germline V gene sequence: CDR1 LGHDT, CDR2 YNNKEL (reference sequence).

The chain links TRBV3-1 (or the pseudogene TRBV3-2) to TRBJ2-3; perhaps TRBD2 as D (7 bases). The sequence derives from a woman in her sixties or seventies with active or convalescent COVID-19. Material for sequencing was peripheral blood. The CDR3 protein is CASSLRGGSTDTQYF. DNA of the CDR3: TGTGCCAGCAGCCTAAGGGGGGGGAGCACAGATACGCAGTATTTT.